This entry lists 24 T cell receptor beta chains sequenced from one sample in a study of cytomegalovirus exposure and HLA in healthy donors. The method was immunoSEQ multiplex PCR; TCRdb's version includes in-frame clones alone and lacks a portion of them. This sample yields approximately 100,000 clones, of which around nine tenths are seen a single time; 3% to 4% belongs to the top ten. Specimen: PBMCs. These receptors originate from a young woman in good health and CMV-seronegative.

The table lists this clone with a count of one. V is TRBV29-1 and J is TRBJ2-4, with 7 positions matching TRBD1. Trimming at V came to 4 bases and at J to 6 bases, leaving 9 bases not matched to a gene. The CDR3 spans 14 residues. Per germline, CDR1 SQVTM and CDR2 ANQGSEA. The CDR3 sequence: CSVAGRDSINIQYF. CDR3 sequence (DNA): TGCAGCGTTGCGGGCCGGGACAGTATAAACATTCAGTACTTC. The variable domain in full, completed from reference TRBV29-1 and TRBJ2-4, reads SAVISQKPSRDICQRGTSLTIQCQVDSQVTMMFWYRQQPGQSLTLIATANQGSEATYESGFVIDKFPISRPNLTFSTLTVSNMSPEDSSIYLCSVAGRDSINIQYFGAGTRLSVL.

This clone was observed once. The V call is TRBV5-6, the J call TRBJ1-2, with D uncertain. CDR3 length: 15 amino acids. CDR1 and CDR2 (germline): SGHDT, YYEEEE. Trimming left V 0 bases short and J 0 bases short, with 9 bases between. The CDR3 DNA sequence: TGTGCCAGCAGCTTGGGAGTCTCCGCTAACTATGGCTACACCTTC. The encoded protein is CASSLGVSANYGYTF. Together with reference TRBV5-6 and TRBJ1-2, the CDR3 gives the full variable domain: DAGVTQSPTHLIKTRGQQVTLRCSPKSGHDTVSWYQQALGQGPQFIFQYYEEEERQRGNFPDRFSGHQFPNYSSELNVNALLLGDSALYLCASSLGVSANYGYTFGSGTRLTVV.

V and J are TRBV5-1 and TRBJ2-7; 10 bases are a match to TRBD1. Germline V gene lookup returns CDR1 SGHRS and CDR2 YFSETQ. V lost 4 bases, J lost 1 base, and 2 bases stayed unmatched. The CDR3 sequence is 14 residues long. The CDR3 nucleotides read TGCGCCAGCAGCACGGGACAGGGGTCCTACGAGCAGTACTTC. Protein sequence: CASSTGQGSYEQYF.

This clone showed up just once. The chain is built from TRBV19 and TRBJ2-7, with 10 bases identical to TRBD1. V lost 4 bases to trimming and J lost 1 base; unmatched junction nucleotides: 4. CDR1 is LNHDA and CDR2 is SQIVND in the germline V gene (reference sequence). The length of the CDR3 is 15 residues. The CDR3 loop reads CASSNRDRGSYEQYF. The CDR3 DNA reads as TGTGCCAGTAGTAACCGGGACAGGGGATCCTACGAGCAGTACTTC.

This clone was detected only once. The chain is built from TRBV28 and TRBJ2-2; 9 bases fit TRBD1. Germline V gives CDR1 MDHEN, CDR2 SYDVKM. CDR3 length: 15 residues. Trimming cost V 4 bases and J 1 base; bases outside gene matches: 1. The CDR3 DNA follows: TGTGCCAGCAGTTCGACAGGGGGGAACACCGGGGAGCTGTTTTTT. This codes for CASSSTGGNTGELFF. Based on the CDR3 plus reference TRBV28 and TRBJ2-2, the full variable domain is DVKVTQSSRYLVKRTGEKVFLECVQDMDHENMFWYRQDPGLGLRLIYFSYDVKMKEKGDIPEGYSVSREKKERFSLILESASTNQTSMYLCASSSTGGNTGELFFGEGSRLTVL.

The chain joins TRBV20-1 to TRBJ2-3; 8 positions match TRBD2. V shed 2 bases, J shed 9 bases, and the junction held 1 base outside the gene matches. The CDR3 extends over 11 amino acids. Germline V gives CDR1 DFQATT, CDR2 SNEGSKA (reference sequence). This CDR3 is CSARKRETQYF. CDR3 nucleotides: TGCAGTGCTAGAAAGCGGGAGACGCAGTATTTT.

The rearrangement joins TRBV15 to TRBJ2-7; possibly TRBD2 for D (6 bases). This CDR3 has 18 amino acids. V lost 2 bases, J lost 2 bases, and 22 bases lay in between. CDR1 is LNHNV, CDR2 YYDKDF, per germline (reference sequence). CDR3 sequence (DNA): TGTGCCACCAGCAGACGGACTACCTTCGGACACCCCACCTACGAGCAGTACTTC. It encodes CATSRRTTFGHPTYEQYF.

This sequence joins TRBV5-6 and TRBJ1-2; 9 nucleotides agree with TRBD1. The V segment lost 0 bases and the J segment 6 bases; nucleotides outside the gene matches: 3. This CDR3 has 14 amino acids. Germline V gene data show CDR1 as SGHDT and CDR2 as YYEEEE. The DNA for the CDR3 is TGTGCCAGCAGCTTGGAACAGGGGGCGCATGGCTACACCTTC. Amino acid sequence: CASSLEQGAHGYTF.

The V gene is TRBV18, the J gene TRBJ2-5; 15 bases map to TRBD2. The V gene end was trimmed by 4 bases and the J gene end by 2 bases; junction bases not matched to a gene: 8. Germline CDR1 KGHSH, CDR2 LQKENI. The CDR3 spans 18 residues. The CDR3 reads CASSLGPGLAGGQETQYF. The CDR3 bases are TGTGCCAGCTCACTTGGACCGGGACTAGCGGGGGGACAAGAGACCCAGTACTTC. The full variable domain, completed using reference TRBV18 and TRBJ2-5, is NAGVMQNPRHLVRRRGQEARLRCSPMKGHSHVYWYRQLPEEGLKFMVYLQKENIIDESGMPKERFSAEFPKEGPSILRIQQVVRGDSAAYFCASSLGPGLAGGQETQYFGPGTRLLVL.

The V and J genes are TRBV21-1 and TRBJ2-7; the table assigns TRBD1, which was not confirmed against the DNA. TRBV21-1 is shown as a pseudogene. This CDR3 has 13 residues. CDR3 nucleotide sequence: TGTGCCAGCAACCCAGGGGCGGCCTACGAGCAGTACTTC. Encoded protein: CASNPGAAYEQYF.

CDR3 DNA sequence: TGTGCCAGCTCTGTGTTGGAGACCCAGTACTTC. Residues: CASSVLETQYF. The chain joins TRBV2 to TRBJ2-5; the D is unclear. This CDR3 has 11 residues. Germline lookup yields CDR1 SNHLY and CDR2 FYNNEI. Between the trimmed V and J ends, which lost 8 bases and 5 bases, there was a span of 9 bases.

The genes are TRBV14 and TRBJ2-5, with a tentative D call TRBD1 (6 bases). The CDR3 totals 14 residues. V was pared by 1 base and J by 4 bases, with 10 bases between. Germline loops: CDR1 SGHDN, CDR2 FVKESK. The CDR3 loop reads CASSQVGATETQYF. CDR3 DNA: TGTGCCAGCAGCCAAGTGGGGGCGACAGAGACCCAGTACTTC.

This chain uses TRBV6-5 with TRBJ2-7, with D possibly TRBD1 on 7 matching bases. CDR3 length: 12 residues. Germline CDR1 and CDR2: MNHEY and SVGAGI. V lost 6 bases to trimming and J lost 9 bases, with 15 bases between them. The chain's CDR3 is CASSPYRGGQYF. The CDR3, as DNA: TGTGCCAGCAGCCCCTACAGGGGAGGGCAGTACTTC.

CDR3 DNA: TGCGCCAGCAGCTTGCGGCAAGAGACCCAGTACTTC. Protein sequence: CASSLRQETQYF. The genes are TRBV5-1 and TRBJ2-5, with D uncertain. This CDR3 has 12 residues. Germline V gene sequence: CDR1 SGHRS, CDR2 YFSETQ. V was clipped by 1 base and J by 2 bases, with 3 bases between them. Full variable domain (remainder filled in from reference TRBV5-1 and TRBJ2-5): KAGVTQTPRYLIKTRGQQVTLSCSPISGHRSVSWYQQTPGQGLQFLFEYFSETQRNKGNFPGRFSGRQFSNSRSEMNVSTLELGDSALYLCASSLRQETQYFGPGTRLLVL.

V usage is TRBV9 and J usage is TRBJ2-1, with D perhaps TRBD2 (6 bases). Trimming shortened V by 2 bases and J by 10 bases, and 10 bases separated the two germline ends. The CDR3 is made up of 12 amino acids. CDR1 is SGDLS and CDR2 is YYNGEE in the germline V gene. CDR3: CASSVGLGEQFF. DNA for the CDR3: TGTGCCAGCAGCGTGGGACTGGGGGAGCAGTTCTTC.

The chain carries TRBV9 and TRBJ2-5; 9 positions agree with TRBD2. The germline CDR1 and CDR2 sequences are SGDLS and YYNGEE. CDR3 length equals 14 residues. J gave up 5 bases and V 4 bases, and 6 bases lay outside the gene matches. The CDR3 region is CASSPGTSWETQYF. Here the CDR3 DNA reads TGTGCCAGCAGCCCTGGGACTAGCTGGGAGACCCAGTACTTC.

This clone was picked up a small number of times. The V and J genes are TRBV7-2 and TRBJ2-7, with D possibly matching TRBD2 (5 bases). CDR3 length equals 13 residues. Germline CDR1 and CDR2: SGHTA and FQGNSA. The ends were cut back, 4 bases at V and 2 bases at J, with 9 bases in the middle. The CDR3: CASSYGLTYEQYF. CDR3 in DNA: TGTGCCAGCAGCTATGGACTCACCTACGAGCAGTACTTC.

The chain combines TRBV4-3 with TRBJ2-1, with TRBD2 identical over 14 bases. The trim removed 1 base at V and 5 bases at J, leaving 1 base unmatched. The germline V gene encodes CDR1 LGHNA and CDR2 YSLEER. The CDR3 length is 16 residues. The CDR3 DNA reads as TGCGCCAGCAGCCAAGGACTAGCGGGAGGGAACAATGAGCAGTTCTTC. Translated, it gives CASSQGLAGGNNEQFF.

The gene calls are TRBV28 and TRBJ2-2, with unresolved D. From germline, CDR1 is MDHEN and CDR2 SYDVKM. V lost 7 bases and J lost 4, with 10 bases in between. The CDR3 totals 13 residues. CDR3 residues: CASIQAGTGELFF. In DNA form, the CDR3 reads TGTGCCAGCATCCAGGCCGGCACCGGGGAGCTGTTTTTT.

This clone came up a few times. V gene TRBV28 combines with J gene TRBJ1-5, with TRBD1 identical over 8 bases. Trimming removed 7 bases from V and 1 base from J; junction bases left unmatched: 3. The CDR3 is made up of 14 amino acids. CDR1 MDHEN and CDR2 SYDVKM come from the germline V gene. CDR3 in amino acids: CASKDRASNQPQHF. DNA of the CDR3: TGTGCCAGCAAGGACAGGGCAAGCAATCAGCCCCAGCATTTT.

The J gene is TRBJ2-7, the V gene TRBV6-5, with D tentatively TRBD2 (6 bases). Germline lookup yields CDR1 MNHEY and CDR2 SVGAGI. The CDR3 runs 12 residues. V gave up 9 bases and J gave up 5 bases, with 14 bases separating them. The CDR3 sequence is CASRRGAHEQYF. Written as DNA, the CDR3 is TGTGCCAGTAGGCGCGGGGCCCACGAGCAGTACTTC.

This clone was observed a handful of times. The chain uses TRBV27 and TRBJ2-7; possibly TRBD2 for D (6 bases). The germline gives CDR1 MNHEY, CDR2 SMNVEV (reference sequence). V was cut by 4 bases and J by 3 bases, with 7 bases left in between. This CDR3 spans 12 amino acids. CDR3 bases: TGTGCCAGCAGTTCGGGAGTCTACGAGCAGTACTTC. It yields the protein CASSSGVYEQYF.

J is TRBJ2-2 and V is TRBV2; 7 nucleotides agree with TRBD1. The germline gives CDR1 SNHLY, CDR2 FYNNEI. CDR3 length: 13 residues. Trimming removed 5 bases from V and 6 bases from J; junction bases left unmatched: 3. CDR3: CASSSQGAGELFF. CDR3 nucleotide sequence: TGTGCCAGCAGTTCTCAGGGGGCCGGGGAGCTGTTTTTT.

The J gene is TRBJ1-3, the V gene TRBV2; D is unresolved. V lost 7 bases and J 1 base, leaving 14 bases between the germline ends. Germline V gene lookup returns CDR1 SNHLY and CDR2 FYNNEI. The length of the CDR3 is 15 residues. The CDR3 protein is CASKESLPSGNTIYF. Here the CDR3 DNA reads TGTGCCAGCAAGGAGAGTTTGCCTTCTGGAAACACCATATATTTT.